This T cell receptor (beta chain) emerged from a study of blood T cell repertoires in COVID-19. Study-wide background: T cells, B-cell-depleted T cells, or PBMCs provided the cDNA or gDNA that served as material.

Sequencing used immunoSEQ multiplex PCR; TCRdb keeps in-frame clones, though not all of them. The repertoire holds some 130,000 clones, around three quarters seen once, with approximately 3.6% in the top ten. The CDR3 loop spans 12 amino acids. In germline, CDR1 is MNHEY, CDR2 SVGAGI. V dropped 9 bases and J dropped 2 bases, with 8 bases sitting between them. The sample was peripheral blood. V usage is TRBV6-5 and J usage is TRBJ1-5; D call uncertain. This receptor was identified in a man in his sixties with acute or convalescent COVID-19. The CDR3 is CASLIGNQPQHF. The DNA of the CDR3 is TGTGCCAGTCTTATAGGCAATCAGCCCCAGCATTTT.